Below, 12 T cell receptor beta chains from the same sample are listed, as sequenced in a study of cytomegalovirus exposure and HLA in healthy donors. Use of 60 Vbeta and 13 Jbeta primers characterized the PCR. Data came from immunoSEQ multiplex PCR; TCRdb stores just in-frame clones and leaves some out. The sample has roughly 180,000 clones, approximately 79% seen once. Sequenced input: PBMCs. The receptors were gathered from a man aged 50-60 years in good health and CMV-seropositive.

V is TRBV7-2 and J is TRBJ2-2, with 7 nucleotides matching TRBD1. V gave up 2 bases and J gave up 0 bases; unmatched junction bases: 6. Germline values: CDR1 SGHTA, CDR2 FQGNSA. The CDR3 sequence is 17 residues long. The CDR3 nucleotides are TGTGCCAGCAGCTTACCGCACAGGGGCGCGAACACCGGGGAGCTGTTTTTT. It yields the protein CASSLPHRGANTGELFF.

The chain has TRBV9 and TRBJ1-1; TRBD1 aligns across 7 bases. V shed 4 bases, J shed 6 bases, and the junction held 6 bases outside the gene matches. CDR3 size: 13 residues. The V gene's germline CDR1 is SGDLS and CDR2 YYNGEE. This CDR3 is CASSTRQGSEAFF. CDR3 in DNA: TGTGCCAGCAGCACAAGACAGGGCTCTGAAGCTTTCTTT.

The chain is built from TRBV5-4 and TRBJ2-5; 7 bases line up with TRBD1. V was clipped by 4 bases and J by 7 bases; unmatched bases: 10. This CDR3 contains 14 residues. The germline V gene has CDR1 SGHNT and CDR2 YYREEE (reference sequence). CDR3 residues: CASSADRARGTQYF. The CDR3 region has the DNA TGTGCCAGCAGCGCCGACAGGGCCCGAGGGACCCAGTACTTC.

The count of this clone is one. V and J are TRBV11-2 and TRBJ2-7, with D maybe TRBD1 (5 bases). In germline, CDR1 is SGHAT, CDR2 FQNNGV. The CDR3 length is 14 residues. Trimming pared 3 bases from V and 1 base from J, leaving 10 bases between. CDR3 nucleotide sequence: TGTGCCAGCAGCTTGGGGCCGAATTCCTACGAGCAGTACTTC. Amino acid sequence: CASSLGPNSYEQYF.

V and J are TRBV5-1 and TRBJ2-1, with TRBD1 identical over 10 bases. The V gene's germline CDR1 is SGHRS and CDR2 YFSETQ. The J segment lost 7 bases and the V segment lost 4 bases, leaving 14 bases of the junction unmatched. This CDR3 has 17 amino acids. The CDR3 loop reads CASSQELTGGAGNEQFF. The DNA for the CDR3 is TGCGCCAGCAGCCAAGAACTGACAGGGGGCGCCGGGAATGAGCAGTTCTTC.

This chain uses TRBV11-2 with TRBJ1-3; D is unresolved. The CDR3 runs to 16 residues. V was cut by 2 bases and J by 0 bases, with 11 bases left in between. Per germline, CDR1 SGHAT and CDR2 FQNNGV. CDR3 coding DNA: TGTGCCAGCAGCTTATGGGCCCAGCACTCTGGAAACACCATATATTTT. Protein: CASSLWAQHSGNTIYF.

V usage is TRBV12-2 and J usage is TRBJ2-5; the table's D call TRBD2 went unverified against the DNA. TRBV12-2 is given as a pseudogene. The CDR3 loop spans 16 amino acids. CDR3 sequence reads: CASRLWGLAGLETQYF. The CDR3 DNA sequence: TGTGCAAGTCGCTTGTGGGGACTAGCGGGGTTGGAGACCCAGTACTTC.

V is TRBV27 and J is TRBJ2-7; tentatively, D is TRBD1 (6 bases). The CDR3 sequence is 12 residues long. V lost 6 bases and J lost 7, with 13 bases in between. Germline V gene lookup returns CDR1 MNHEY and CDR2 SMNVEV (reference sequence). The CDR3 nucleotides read TGTGCCAGCAGCCCAGGGGTCGGGGAGCAGTACTTC. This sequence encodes CASSPGVGEQYF.

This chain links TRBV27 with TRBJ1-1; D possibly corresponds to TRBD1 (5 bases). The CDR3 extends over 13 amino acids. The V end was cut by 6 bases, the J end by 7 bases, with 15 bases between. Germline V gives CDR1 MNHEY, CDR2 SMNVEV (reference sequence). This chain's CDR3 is CASSGAGRSEAFF. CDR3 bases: TGTGCCAGCAGCGGGGCGGGGAGAAGTGAAGCTTTCTTT.

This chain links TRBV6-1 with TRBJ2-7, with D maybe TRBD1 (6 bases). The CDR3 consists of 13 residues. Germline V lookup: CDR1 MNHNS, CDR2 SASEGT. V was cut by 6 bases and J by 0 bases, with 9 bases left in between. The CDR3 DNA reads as TGTGCCAGCAGCTGGGACACCTCCTACGAGCAGTACGTC. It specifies CASSWDTSYEQYV.

CDR3 protein: CSVGDSQTNTGELFF. CDR3 in DNA: TGCAGCGTTGGGGACTCCCAAACCAACACCGGGGAGCTGTTTTTT. The V call is TRBV29-1, the J call TRBJ2-2; D possibly corresponds to TRBD2 (6 bases). Germline loops: CDR1 SQVTM, CDR2 ANQGSEA. The CDR3 runs 15 residues. The V and J ends lost 4 bases and 2 bases respectively, with 14 bases between them.

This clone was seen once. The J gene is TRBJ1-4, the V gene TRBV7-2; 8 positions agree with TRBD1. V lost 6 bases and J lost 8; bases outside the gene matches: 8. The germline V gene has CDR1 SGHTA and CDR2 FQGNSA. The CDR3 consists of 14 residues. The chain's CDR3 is CASSRRQGREKLFF. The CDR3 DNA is TGTGCCAGCAGTAGGAGACAGGGGAGGGAAAAACTGTTTTTT.